The 25 T cell receptor beta chains in this list originate from one sample, sequenced in a study of T cells in Graves' hyperthyroidism and ophthalmopathy (dated by TCRdb to about 2019). Library construction relied on multiplex PCR. The sample was run on an Illumina HiSeq 2000. The TCR beta CDR3 regions were amplified from the RNA transcripts. The TCR CDR3 was subjected to a first round of RT-PCR using the HTBI primer set and the Qiagen OneStep RT-PCR kit. TCRdb's own reprocessing of the public reads used fastp at Q25 and MiXCR and kept productive beta chains. Rows are combined by CDR3 protein, so each entry shows the most common genes and DNA. This sample lists 350,000 to 450,000 distinct CDR3 sequences; approximately 18% were detected once. Approximately 35% of the sample comes from the top ten. Sample: blood. The receptors come from a woman aged 25 to 39 with Graves' hyperthyroidism that later progressed to Graves' ophthalmopathy.

The CDR3 here is CATSETGQETQYF. The CDR3 bases are TGTGCCACCTCCGAGACAGGGCAAGAGACCCAGTACTTC. V is TRBV7-9 and J is TRBJ2-5; the match to TRBD1 covers 7 bases. V dropped 10 bases and J dropped 2; count of bases not matched to a gene: 7. Per the germline V gene, CDR1 is SEHNR and CDR2 is FQNEAQ (reference sequence). The CDR3 is made up of 13 amino acids.

This clonotype was picked up many times. This sequence joins TRBV20-1 and TRBJ2-7; 11 positions agree with TRBD2. The CDR3 is 17 amino acids. Germline V gene lookup returns CDR1 DFQATT and CDR2 SNEGSKA (reference sequence). Trimming at V came to 6 bases and at J to 1 base, leaving 14 bases not matched to a gene. The CDR3 protein is CSALVGSGRASSYEQYF. The DNA of the CDR3 is TGCAGTGCCCTTGTCGGTAGCGGGAGGGCCTCATCCTACGAGCAGTACTTC.

This clonotype appeared many times. The chain recombines TRBV10-2 with TRBJ1-1; D remains unclear. V gave up 4 bases and J gave up 4 bases, with 10 bases separating them. The germline V gene encodes CDR1 WSHSY and CDR2 SAAADI. This CDR3 is built from 13 residues. For the CDR3, the DNA is TGCGCCAGCAGTGCGCCTGGCGGCACTGAAGCTTTCTTT. Protein product: CASSAPGGTEAFF.

The sample holds many counts of this clonotype. This chain links TRBV7-2 with TRBJ2-3, with 8 bases identical to TRBD2. Germline values: CDR1 SGHTA, CDR2 FQGNSA. Losses at the gene ends were 3 bases for V and 3 bases for J; bases not matched to a gene: 11. CDR3 size: 17 residues. The CDR3 is CASSLSSGGTGTDTQYF. The DNA for the CDR3 is TGTGCCAGCAGCTTGAGTTCGGGGGGGACGGGAACAGATACGCAGTATTTT. The full variable domain, with the rest looked up from reference TRBV7-2 and TRBJ2-3, is GAGVSQSPSNKVTEKGKDVELRCDPISGHTALYWYRQSLGQGLEFLIYFQGNSAPDKSGLPSDRFSAERTGGSVSTLTIQRTQQEDSAVYLCASSLSSGGTGTDTQYFGPGTRLTVL.

This clonotype was seen at least ten times. The J gene is TRBJ2-5, the V gene TRBV6-5; 7 bases line up with TRBD1. V was pared by 2 bases and J by 4 bases, with 7 bases of the junction left unmatched. Germline V gene sequence: CDR1 MNHEY, CDR2 SVGAGI. CDR3 length equals 15 residues. CDR3 nucleotide sequence: TGTGCCAGCAGTTACCGAGTAGACAGGGTAGAGACCCAGTACTTC. It specifies CASSYRVDRVETQYF.

The CDR3 reads CASSLDKFTEAFF. The CDR3 DNA follows: TGCGCCAGCAGCTTGGACAAGTTCACTGAAGCTTTCTTT. The chain uses TRBV5-1 and TRBJ1-1; D is unresolved. Trimming took 0 bases from V and 4 from J, leaving 7 bases between them. This CDR3 is 13 amino acids long. The germline gives CDR1 SGHRS, CDR2 YFSETQ.

This clonotype has more than one count but fewer than ten. The chain employs TRBV20-1 and TRBJ1-1, with D hard to call. Trimming took 1 base from V and 2 from J, leaving 23 bases between them. This CDR3 has 18 amino acids. The germline CDR1 and CDR2 sequences are DFQATT and SNEGSKA (reference sequence). The CDR3 DNA follows: TGCAGTGCTAGAGTGTTGAGGCGACCCGGAGATTTAAACACTGAAGCTTTCTTT. This sequence encodes CSARVLRRPGDLNTEAFF.

This clonotype was found a few times. DNA of the CDR3: TGTGCCAGCAGCCAAATCAGACAGGGGCCCAACTATGGCTACACCTTC. Translated, it gives CASSQIRQGPNYGYTF. The chain joins TRBV3-1 to TRBJ1-2; 8 bases line up with TRBD1. The CDR3 sequence is 16 residues long. CDR1 and CDR2 (germline): LGHDT, YNNKEL (reference sequence). The trim removed 2 bases at V and 2 bases at J, leaving 7 bases unmatched.

The chain combines TRBV7-2 with TRBJ2-7; D is possibly TRBD1 (6 bases). The V and J ends lost 6 bases and 6 bases respectively, with 12 bases between them. The CDR3 is 12 residues long. From germline, CDR1 is SGHTA and CDR2 FQGNSA. CDR3 in amino acids: CASRETGSEQYF. The CDR3 DNA is TGTGCCAGCAGAGAAACAGGGAGCGAGCAGTACTTC.

This clonotype was seen repeatedly, ten times or more. The chain uses TRBV3-1 and TRBJ2-7; the D gene is possibly TRBD1 (7 bases). With 3 bases removed from V and 5 bases from J, the gap between germline ends came to 17 bases. Germline loops: CDR1 LGHDT, CDR2 YNNKEL (reference sequence). The CDR3 runs to 15 residues. The CDR3 sequence is CASSQKGARRDEQYF. CDR3 in DNA: TGTGCCAGCAGCCAGAAGGGGGCACGGAGGGACGAGCAGTACTTC.

This clonotype turned up a few times. A junction end diverges from the germline sequence, so it may reflect a read error. The CDR3 DNA follows: TGTTCCAGCAGTCGGAGCGGGGGGGCGTTGGAGACCCAGTACTTC. Translating it yields CSSSRSGGALETQYF. The rearrangement links TRBV12-3 or TRBV12-4 to TRBJ2-5; 10 bases match TRBD2. This CDR3 region has 15 residues.

At least ten counts were recorded for this clonotype. The chain couples TRBV19 to TRBJ2-2; weak D call: TRBD2 (7 bases). Germline V gene sequence: CDR1 LNHDA, CDR2 SQIVND (reference sequence). The CDR3 contains 15 residues. Trimming took 4 bases from V and 2 from J, leaving 11 bases between them. CDR3 loop: CASSNGGLNTGELFF. The CDR3 nucleotides read TGTGCCAGTAGTAACGGGGGGCTTAACACCGGGGAGCTGTTTTTT.

This clonotype was observed many times. The CDR3 coding sequence is TGTGCCAGCAGTGAGCAGGGTACCTACGAGCAGTACTTC. It specifies CASSEQGTYEQYF. V gene TRBV2 combines with J gene TRBJ2-7; the D gene is possibly TRBD1 (5 bases). This CDR3 is built from 13 residues. Germline lookup yields CDR1 SNHLY and CDR2 FYNNEI. V was cut by 3 bases and J by 2 bases, with 8 bases left in between.

In this sample, this clonotype turned up many times. J is TRBJ2-3 and V is TRBV11-2, with D perhaps matching TRBD1 (5 bases). Germline V gene data show CDR1 as SGHAT and CDR2 as FQNNGV. This CDR3 region has 17 residues. V lost 5 bases and J lost 2, with 20 bases in between. CDR3 sequence: CASSRKWQGDSTDTQYF. The CDR3 bases are TGTGCCAGCAGCCGCAAATGGCAGGGTGATTCCACAGATACGCAGTATTTT.

This clonotype came up many times. The rearrangement links TRBV2 to TRBJ2-2; D may be TRBD1 or TRBD2 (5 bases each). V lost 7 bases and J 6 bases, leaving 15 bases between the germline ends. There are 14 residues in the CDR3. Per germline, CDR1 SNHLY and CDR2 FYNNEI. CDR3 residues: CASTRDLAPGELFF. The CDR3 bases are TGTGCCAGCACTAGGGACCTCGCCCCCGGGGAGCTGTTTTTT. Filled out from reference TRBV2 and TRBJ2-2, the complete variable domain reads EPEVTQTPSHQVTQMGQEVILRCVPISNHLYFYWYRQILGQKVEFLVSFYNNEISEKSEIFDDQFSVERPDGSNFTLKIRSTKLEDSAMYFCASTRDLAPGELFFGEGSRLTVL.

The table lists this clonotype with many counts. V gene TRBV5-1 combines with J gene TRBJ2-3; no clear D gene. Trimming took 7 bases from V and 6 from J, leaving 15 bases between them. The CDR3 has 13 amino acids. The germline V gene has CDR1 SGHRS and CDR2 YFSETQ. This CDR3 reads CASSEPIGDTQYF. CDR3 DNA: TGCGCCAGCTCGGAACCGATTGGGGATACGCAGTATTTT.

The chain employs TRBV7-6 and TRBJ2-7; D uncertain. Per germline, CDR1 SGHVS and CDR2 FNYEAQ. V gave up 1 base and J gave up 5 bases, with 6 bases separating them. The CDR3 runs to 12 residues. CDR3 sequence reads: CASSLGGHEQYF. Written as DNA, the CDR3 is TGTGCCAGCAGCTTAGGGGGTCACGAGCAGTACTTC.

The V gene is TRBV4-2, the J gene TRBJ1-2; 7 bases fit TRBD1. V lost 0 bases, J lost 2 bases, and 9 bases stayed unmatched. The CDR3 contains 17 residues. Germline V CDR1 and CDR2: LGHNA, YNFKEQ. CDR3 bases: TGTGCCAGCAGCCAAGACTCAGGGGGGGCAGGGAACTATGGCTACACCTTC. Protein sequence: CASSQDSGGAGNYGYTF.

About this clonotype: This may be a read error, as it is one base from a much larger clone. The rearrangement uses TRBV25-1 and TRBJ1-1; D unresolved. The CDR3 has 13 amino acids. Germline lookup yields CDR1 MGHDK and CDR2 SYGVNS. Here the CDR3 reads CASSEAQDTEASF. The CDR3 DNA is TGTGCCAGCAGTGAGGCGCAAGACACTGAAGCTTCCTTT.

This clonotype was found a few times. V is TRBV11-3 and J is TRBJ2-1; 11 bases match TRBD2. The trim removed 7 bases at V and 6 bases at J, leaving 8 bases unmatched. The germline V gene encodes CDR1 SGHNT and CDR2 YENEEA. This CDR3 spans 15 amino acids. CDR3 in amino acids: CASKLTSGSLNEQFF. In DNA form, the CDR3 reads TGTGCCAGCAAACTAACTAGCGGGAGTCTCAATGAGCAGTTCTTC.

In this sample, this clonotype turned up many times. V gene TRBV7-9 combines with J gene TRBJ2-7; D is uncertain. CDR3 length: 12 residues. Germline values: CDR1 SEHNR, CDR2 FQNEAQ (reference sequence). With 1 base removed from V and 1 base from J, the gap between germline ends came to 2 bases. The CDR3 coding sequence is TGTGCCAGCAGCTTAGAGTCCTACGAGCAGTACTTC. As protein: CASSLESYEQYF.

The chain joins TRBV4-1 to TRBJ1-5; 8 nucleotides line up with TRBD1. V lost 4 bases to trimming and J lost 6 bases; unmatched junction nucleotides: 8. Germline V CDR1 and CDR2: MGHRA, YSYEKL. The CDR3 length is 15 residues. The CDR3 nucleotides are TGCGCCAGCAGCCCCGGACAGGGAAAAAGTCAGCCCCAGCATTTT. This encodes CASSPGQGKSQPQHF.

This clonotype was picked up many times. V usage is TRBV10-2 and J usage is TRBJ1-2; 7 positions match TRBD1. V lost 4 bases to trimming and J lost 2 bases; unmatched junction nucleotides: 13. Germline CDR1 reads WSHSY; CDR2 reads SAAADI. The CDR3 is made up of 17 amino acids. Written as DNA, the CDR3 is TGCGCCAGCAGTGGGCCGGAACCGGGACAGCTGAACTATGGCTACACCTTC. Amino acid sequence: CASSGPEPGQLNYGYTF.

Details on this clonotype: A much larger clonotype is one base distant, so this may be a read error. V usage is TRBV7-9 and J usage is TRBJ2-5, with D tentatively TRBD1 or TRBD2 (5 bases each). The CDR3 is made up of 13 amino acids. In germline, CDR1 is SEHNR, CDR2 FQNEAQ (reference sequence). CDR3 loop: CTSSSQLRDTQYF. The CDR3 DNA follows: TGTACCAGCAGCTCCCAGCTTAGGGACACCCAGTACTTC. Looking up the rest from reference TRBV7-9 and TRBJ2-5 gives the full variable domain: DTGVSQNPRHKITKRGQNVTFRCDPISEHNRLYWYRQTLGQGPEFLTYFQNEAQLEKSRLLSDRFSAERPKGSFSTLEIQRTEQGDSAMYLCTSSSQLRDTQYFGPGTRLLVL.

This clonotype showed up many times. The chain employs TRBV28 and TRBJ1-5; weak D call: TRBD1 (6 bases). Germline V gives CDR1 MDHEN, CDR2 SYDVKM. The V and J ends lost 6 bases and 0 bases respectively, with 15 bases between them. The CDR3 is made up of 16 amino acids. This chain's CDR3 is CASSLRTVYSNQPQHF. The CDR3 DNA is TGTGCCAGCAGCCTTAGGACAGTCTATAGCAATCAGCCCCAGCATTTT.